Listed here are 10 T cell receptor beta chains from one sample, sequenced in a study of cytomegalovirus exposure and HLA in healthy donors. The PCR ran on 60 Vbeta and 13 Jbeta primers. Clones were sequenced by immunoSEQ multiplex PCR, and TCRdb holds only the in-frame ones, with some missing. The profile shows 30,000 to 40,000 clones, about three fifths of them singletons. The sample comprised PBMCs. The receptors stem from a man aged 50 to 59 in good health and CMV-seropositive.

The chain combines TRBV7-8 with TRBJ2-1, with TRBD2 matching over 10 bases. Germline V gene data show CDR1 as SGHVS and CDR2 as FQNEAQ. There are 16 residues in the CDR3. J gave up 7 bases and V 0 bases, and 6 bases lay outside the gene matches. The CDR3 DNA reads as TGTGCCAGCAGCTTAGCCCGAGCGGGGGGGATGAATGAGCAGTTCTTC. Translation: CASSLARAGGMNEQFF. The full variable domain, rest sourced from reference TRBV7-8 and TRBJ2-1, is GAGVSQSPRYKVAKRGQDVALRCDPISGHVSLFWYQQALGQGPEFLTYFQNEAQLDKSGLPSDRFFAERPEGSVSTLKIQRTQQEDSAVYLCASSLARAGGMNEQFFGPGTRLTVL.

Concerning this clone itself: The junction differs from germline at one of its ends, possibly a read error. This rearrangement joins TRBV30 to TRBJ1-1; the match to TRBD1 covers 9 bases. Germline loops: CDR1 GTSNPN, CDR2 SVGIG (reference sequence). The CDR3 length is 12 residues. In DNA, the CDR3 is TGCATCTACAGGGGGCATGGCACTGAAGCTTTCTTT. Its translation: CIYRGHGTEAFF.

In its sample, this clone was seen many times. The chain uses TRBV28 and TRBJ1-6, with TRBD1 matching 8 bases. This CDR3 spans 12 amino acids. The germline V gene encodes CDR1 MDHEN and CDR2 SYDVKM. J gave up 9 bases and V 6 bases, and 1 base lay outside the gene matches. The CDR3 region has the DNA TGTGCCAGCAGCACAGGGGGTTCACCCCTCCACTTT. Protein sequence: CASSTGGSPLHF.

The rearrangement joins TRBV30 to TRBJ1-1; no reliable D call. Germline assignment: CDR1 GTSNPN and CDR2 SVGIG (reference sequence). V was clipped by 7 bases and J by 1 base, with 10 bases between them. This CDR3 has 12 residues. The CDR3 is CASDIENTEAFF. The CDR3 nucleotides are TGTGCCTCCGACATAGAGAACACTGAAGCTTTCTTT.

The chain is built from TRBV6-1 and TRBJ1-4; D possibly corresponds to TRBD1 (6 bases). V lost 2 bases, J lost 4 bases, and 8 bases lay in between. This CDR3 has 14 amino acids. The germline V gene has CDR1 MNHNS and CDR2 SASEGT. For the CDR3, the DNA is TGTGCCAGCAGTGAACAGGGACATAATGAAAAACTGTTTTTT. This gives the protein CASSEQGHNEKLFF.

This chain joins TRBV10-3 and TRBJ2-2; a possible D gene is TRBD1 (5 bases). CDR1 and CDR2 (germline): ENHRY, SYGVKD. V lost 2 bases and J lost 4, with 8 bases in between. This CDR3 has 14 amino acids. The CDR3 here is CAISENTGTGELFF. The DNA of the CDR3 is TGTGCCATCAGTGAGAACACAGGCACCGGGGAGCTGTTTTTT.

The chain has TRBV6-1 and TRBJ2-7, with TRBD2 matching 14 bases. V lost 8 bases to trimming and J lost 5 bases; unmatched junction nucleotides: 5. Germline V gene sequence: CDR1 MNHNS, CDR2 SASEGT. This CDR3 has 14 amino acids. The CDR3 coding sequence is TGTGCCAGCGAGAGACTAGCGGGAGGGAACGAGCAGTACTTC. Protein product: CASERLAGGNEQYF.

In its sample, this clone was seen many times. The same CDR3 is also encoded by other DNA sequences in this sample. This rearrangement joins TRBV6-5 to TRBJ1-5, with D unclear. Per germline, CDR1 MNHEY and CDR2 SVGAGI. Trimming stripped 6 bases from V and 5 bases from J, with 11 bases between. This CDR3 is 13 amino acids long. CDR3 amino acids: CASSTGGYQPQHF. The DNA for the CDR3 is TGTGCCAGCAGCACCGGCGGGTATCAGCCCCAGCATTTT.

The chain is built from TRBV15 and TRBJ2-7; 9 nucleotides agree with TRBD1. V lost 6 bases and J lost 3; bases outside the gene matches: 6. Germline V gene lookup returns CDR1 LNHNV and CDR2 YYDKDF (reference sequence). The CDR3 loop spans 14 amino acids. This chain's CDR3 is CATRDGQGSYEQYF. For the CDR3, the DNA is TGTGCCACCAGAGATGGACAGGGGAGCTACGAGCAGTACTTC. The full variable domain, completed using reference TRBV15 and TRBJ2-7, is DAMVIQNPRYQVTQFGKPVTLSCSQTLNHNVMYWYQQKSSQAPKLLFHYYDKDFNNEADTPDNFQSRRPNTSFCFLDIRSPGLGDTAMYLCATRDGQGSYEQYFGPGTRLTVT.

The chain couples TRBV2 to TRBJ2-7; 7 bases line up with TRBD2. Trimming removed 4 bases from V and 2 bases from J; junction bases left unmatched: 5. This CDR3 has 14 residues. Germline-derived CDR1 and CDR2 are SNHLY and FYNNEI. CDR3 sequence (DNA): TGTGCCAGCAGTGTATCTAGCGGACCCTACGAGCAGTACTTC. This codes for CASSVSSGPYEQYF. Full variable domain (rest looked up from reference TRBV2 and TRBJ2-7): EPEVTQTPSHQVTQMGQEVILRCVPISNHLYFYWYRQILGQKVEFLVSFYNNEISEKSEIFDDQFSVERPDGSNFTLKIRSTKLEDSAMYFCASSVSSGPYEQYFGPGTRLTVT.